What follows are 6 T cell receptor beta chains derived from one specimen sequenced in a study of cytomegalovirus exposure and HLA in healthy donors. The PCR ran on 60 Vbeta and 13 Jbeta primers. Assay: immunoSEQ multiplex PCR; the TCRdb copy retains only in-frame clones and omits some. The sample lists approximately 180,000 clones; about 80% were seen once. Material for sequencing was PBMCs. Receptor source: a man younger than 35 in good health and CMV-seronegative.

The CDR3 loop is CASSRMHSRQETQYF. The CDR3 DNA sequence: TGCGCCAGCAGCCGAATGCACAGTAGGCAAGAGACCCAGTACTTC. The chain is built from TRBV5-1 and TRBJ2-5; D is unclear. CDR3 length equals 15 residues. Trimming pared 4 bases from V and 2 bases from J, leaving 15 bases between. Germline V gene lookup returns CDR1 SGHRS and CDR2 YFSETQ.

The chain links TRBV9 to TRBJ1-5; no clear D. Germline CDR1 SGDLS, CDR2 YYNGEE. This CDR3 is 13 amino acids long. V dropped 4 bases and J dropped 4 bases, with 9 bases sitting between them. The CDR3 nucleotides are TGTGCCAGCAGCCGGGAGCTTAATCAGCCCCAGCATTTT. Amino acids: CASSRELNQPQHF.

CDR3 amino acids: CASSYFGTVGSPLHF. CDR3 in DNA: TGTGCCAGCAGTTACTTTGGCACCGTGGGCTCACCCCTCCACTTT. This chain uses TRBV6-6 with TRBJ1-6, with unresolved D. Trimming removed 1 base from V and 10 bases from J, with 14 bases in between. The germline CDR1 and CDR2 sequences are MNHNY and SVGAGI (reference sequence). This CDR3 spans 15 amino acids.

The rearrangement joins TRBV25-1 to TRBJ2-5; tentatively, D is TRBD2 (7 bases). The CDR3 contains 14 residues. Germline V gene data show CDR1 as MGHDK and CDR2 as SYGVNS. V was clipped by 4 bases and J by 6 bases, with 15 bases between them. For the CDR3, the DNA is TGTGCCAGCAGTGGGGAGGGACATTGGCAGACCCAGTACTTC. It encodes CASSGEGHWQTQYF. The whole variable domain, filled in from reference TRBV25-1 and TRBJ2-5, reads EADIYQTPRYLVIGTGKKITLECSQTMGHDKMYWYQQDPGMELHLIHYSYGVNSTEKGDLSSESTVSRIRTEHFPLTLESARPSHTSQYLCASSGEGHWQTQYFGPGTRLLVL.

CDR3 DNA: TGTGCCTGGGCAGGACAGGTCTACGAGCAGTACTTC. Translation: CAWAGQVYEQYF. The V gene is TRBV30, the J gene TRBJ2-7; TRBD1 agrees at 7 bases. Germline V lookup: CDR1 GTSNPN, CDR2 SVGIG (reference sequence). V lost 5 bases, J lost 3 bases, and 4 bases stayed unmatched. This CDR3 is 12 amino acids long.

The chain combines TRBV19 with TRBJ2-4, with TRBD1 identical over 7 bases. This CDR3 spans 16 amino acids. The germline CDR1 and CDR2 sequences are LNHDA and SQIVND (reference sequence). The ends lost 4 bases at V and 1 base at J; junction bases unmatched: 7. This CDR3 reads CASSRDSSDAKNIQYF. Here the CDR3 DNA reads TGTGCCAGTAGTAGGGACAGTTCCGATGCCAAAAACATTCAGTACTTC.